A selection of T cell receptor beta chains follows, all from one sample in a study of blood T cell repertoires in COVID-19. Clones were read by immunoSEQ multiplex PCR, and TCRdb kept only the in-frame ones, dropping some. The table lists around 76,000 clones, roughly 76% of them singletons. The sequencing input was peripheral blood. The source of these receptors is an elderly woman with active or convalescent COVID-19. Each CDR3 is given with its conserved first and last residue. The D gene is left open where the match is weak. Clone size is given for some rows only: seen once, a few or many times, or a class if the clone is expanded.

abundance	d_gene	v_gene	j_gene	CDR3aa	CDR3nt
-	-	TRBV12-5	TRBJ1-1	CASGFPGSYTEAFF	TGTGCTAGTGGTTTTCCCGGGTCCTACACTGAAGCTTTCTTT
-	-	TRBV19	TRBJ1-1	CASSRTVSHSGTEAFF	TGTGCCAGTAGTCGGACAGTCTCCCATTCGGGCACTGAAGCTTTCTTT
-	-	TRBV20-1	TRBJ2-7	CSATDGDNYEQYF	TGCAGTGCTACTGACGGGGATAACTACGAGCAGTACTTC
-	-	TRBV19	TRBJ1-5	CASSDLPGHYRVRNQPQHF	TGTGCCAGTAGCGATTTACCGGGACATTATCGGGTGCGCAATCAGCCCCAGCATTTT
once	-	TRBV20-1	TRBJ1-2	CSAIQGRGYTF	TGCAGTGCTATACAGGGTAGGGGCTACACCTTC
-	-	TRBV6-2/TRBV6-3	TRBJ2-2	CASSKLGTGELFF	TGTGCCAGCAGCAAACTCGGGACCGGGGAGCTGTTTTTT
-	-	TRBV2	TRBJ2-7	CASAAGWSYEQYF	TGTGCCAGCGCCGCGGGTTGGTCCTACGAGCAGTACTTC
-	-	TRBV7-3	TRBJ2-2	CASSTGTLANTGELFF	TGTGCCAGCAGCACCGGGACACTTGCGAACACCGGGGAGCTGTTTTTT
-	-	TRBV10-2	TRBJ2-5	CASSLTERETQYF	TGCGCCAGCAGTCTCACTGAGAGGGAGACCCAGTACTTC
-	TRBD1	TRBV5-4	TRBJ1-3	CASSSGTGRSGNTIYF	TGTGCCAGCAGCTCCGGGACAGGTCGGTCTGGAAACACCATATATTTT
-	TRBD1	TRBV29-1	TRBJ1-2	CSVADQGASYTF	TGCAGCGTAGCAGACCAGGGGGCCAGCTACACCTTC
-	TRBD2	TRBV11-2	TRBJ2-5	CASSSTSLRTETQYF	TGTGCCAGCAGCTCGACTAGCCTAAGGACGGAGACCCAGTACTTC
-	-	TRBV5-4	TRBJ2-7	CASSFEQGDEQYF	TGTGCCAGCAGCTTCGAACAGGGCGACGAGCAGTACTTC
once	-	TRBV7-9	TRBJ2-2	CASSSHGGLMPGELFF	TGTGCCAGCAGCTCCCATGGCGGGTTAATGCCCGGGGAGCTGTTTTTT
once	-	TRBV12-3/TRBV12-4	TRBJ1-1	CASSRQGRTEAFF	TGTGCCAGCAGTCGTCAGGGCCGCACTGAAGCTTTCTTT
-	TRBD1	TRBV5-1	TRBJ2-2	CASTAGGARTGELFF	TGCGCCAGCACGGCAGGGGGCGCCCGGACCGGGGAGCTGTTTTTT
medium-sized	-	TRBV6-2/TRBV6-3	TRBJ1-2	CASSYGLVDYGYTF	TGTGCCAGCAGTTACGGGCTTGTCGACTATGGCTACACCTTC
-	-	TRBV28	TRBJ2-7	CASSLPTGISDEQYF	TGTGCCAGCAGTTTACCAACAGGTATCTCCGACGAGCAGTACTTC
-	-	TRBV7-3	TRBJ2-1	CASSLYTNNEQFF	TGTGCCAGCAGCTTATATACTAACAATGAGCAGTTCTTC
-	TRBD1	TRBV4-3	TRBJ1-5	CASSLDRVRGGQPQHF	TGCGCCAGCAGCCTCGACAGGGTAAGGGGAGGTCAGCCCCAGCATTTT
-	-	TRBV3-1/TRBV3-2	TRBJ1-1	CASSQDVGSTEAFF	TGTGCCAGCAGCCAAGATGTAGGGAGCACTGAAGCTTTCTTT
-	TRBD1	TRBV5-6	TRBJ1-2	CASSQDRDYGYTF	TGTGCCAGCAGCCAGGACAGGGACTATGGCTACACCTTC
few	-	TRBV7-3	TRBJ2-2	CASRLDRGSPGELFF	TGTGCCAGCAGACTGGATAGGGGAAGCCCCGGGGAGCTGTTTTTT
-	TRBD2	TRBV25-1	TRBJ2-3	CASSSLAGGTDTQYF	TGTGCCAGCAGTTCGCTAGCGGGGGGCACAGATACGCAGTATTTT
few	TRBD1	TRBV27	TRBJ1-2	CASSPQRGGDPGYTF	TGTGCCAGCAGCCCTCAAAGAGGGGGCGACCCTGGCTACACCTTC
-	TRBD1	TRBV2	TRBJ1-6	CASRRDQGAGSPLHF	TGTGCCAGCAGGAGGGATCAGGGGGCGGGTTCACCCCTCCACTTT
once	TRBD2	TRBV30	TRBJ2-5	CAWSDLAGPSETQYF	TGTGCCTGGAGTGACCTAGCGGGACCTTCAGAGACCCAGTACTTC
-	-	TRBV5-4	TRBJ2-2	CASSPGAGNTGELFF	TGTGCCAGCAGCCCTGGGGCAGGGAACACCGGGGAGCTGTTTTTT
-	-	TRBV27	TRBJ2-3	CASSVRGPWGDTQYF	TGTGCCAGCAGTGTCAGGGGACCCTGGGGGGATACGCAGTATTTT
-	-	TRBV7-2	TRBJ1-1	CASSLKREGTEAFF	TGTGCCAGCAGCTTAAAAAGGGAGGGTACTGAAGCTTTCTTT
-	TRBD2	TRBV6-5	TRBJ2-5	CASSERGGAAKTQYF	TGTGCCAGCAGCGAGCGGGGGGGCGCTGCCAAGACCCAGTACTTC
-	-	TRBV12-3/TRBV12-4	TRBJ1-2	CASSLVGDSGYTF	TGTGCCAGCAGTTTAGTGGGGGACTCTGGCTACACCTTC
-	TRBD1	TRBV7-9	TRBJ1-2	CASSPGQSHYGYTF	TGTGCCAGCAGCCCGGGACAGTCCCACTATGGCTACACCTTC
-	-	TRBV11-2	TRBJ1-3	CASSLERGSSGNTIYF	TGTGCCAGCAGCTTAGAGCGGGGAAGCTCTGGAAACACCATATATTTT
-	-	TRBV6-4	TRBJ2-1	CASSEETESEQFF	TGTGCCAGCAGTGAGGAGACCGAGAGTGAGCAGTTCTTC
-	-	TRBV11-2	TRBJ1-1	CASSPGDWVEAFF	TGTGCCAGCAGCCCAGGGGATTGGGTTGAAGCTTTCTTT
few	TRBD1	TRBV7-2	TRBJ1-1	CASSPWTGNTEAFF	TGTGCCAGCAGCCCCTGGACAGGGAACACTGAAGCTTTCTTT